This T cell receptor beta chain was profiled in a study of regulatory and conventional T cells in RAG deficiency. Study results and limitations: Shorter CDR3s in all patient subsets; >75% Treg-Tconv overlap in Omenn. Compared with controls, unique Treg TCR beta sequences dropped about 97-fold in Omenn syndrome and CID/AS.

The sorted conventional CD4+ T cells were CD25-low and CD127-high, with genomic DNA sequenced. V lost 0 bases and J lost 1, with 9 bases in between. CDR1 MNHEY and CDR2 SVGAGI come from the germline V gene. This CDR3 is built from 16 residues. This clone has only a few counts. What it binds is not known. Clones were sequenced by immunoSEQ multiplex PCR, and TCRdb holds only the in-frame ones, with some missing. The table has approximately 35,000 clones, about three quarters seen once. The sample also formed part of further work on regulatory T cells. As that study records: Primers: 52 TRBV forward and 13 TRBJ reverse. Skewed V and J usage and few unique V-J pairs marked patient repertoires, most in Tregs.

This clonotype originated in a human donor in good health. The chain joins TRBV6-5 to TRBJ2-2, with D hard to call. The sample comprised CD4+ effector T cells sorted from blood. The chain's CDR3 is CASSYSPTLNTGELFF. In DNA, the CDR3 is TGTGCCAGCAGTTACTCACCCACCCTGAACACCGGGGAGCTGTTTTTT.